This TCR beta chain was identified in a study of shared clonotypes between healthy human individuals. Generated by immunoSEQ multiplex PCR, the TCRdb table keeps only in-frame clones and is missing some. The data hold about 380,000 clones, with 90% to 97% observed a single time. The source is a man aged 25 to 40 in good health. Sequencing was carried out using memory CD8+ T cells sorted from blood. Subset reported: CD45RO+ cells pooled with CCR7-negative TemRA cells.

In DNA form, the CDR3 reads TGTGCCAGCAGCCCGAGTTTCACAGATACGCAGTATTTT. Its protein is CASSPSFTDTQYF. The chain joins TRBV7-2 to TRBJ2-3; no definite D call. V was clipped by 5 bases and J by 2 bases, with 8 bases between them. Germline CDR1 is SGHTA and CDR2 is FQGNSA. The CDR3 is 13 residues long. The whole variable domain, filled in from reference TRBV7-2 and TRBJ2-3, reads GAGVSQSPSNKVTEKGKDVELRCDPISGHTALYWYRQSLGQGLEFLIYFQGNSAPDKSGLPSDRFSAERTGGSVSTLTIQRTQQEDSAVYLCASSPSFTDTQYFGPGTRLTVL.